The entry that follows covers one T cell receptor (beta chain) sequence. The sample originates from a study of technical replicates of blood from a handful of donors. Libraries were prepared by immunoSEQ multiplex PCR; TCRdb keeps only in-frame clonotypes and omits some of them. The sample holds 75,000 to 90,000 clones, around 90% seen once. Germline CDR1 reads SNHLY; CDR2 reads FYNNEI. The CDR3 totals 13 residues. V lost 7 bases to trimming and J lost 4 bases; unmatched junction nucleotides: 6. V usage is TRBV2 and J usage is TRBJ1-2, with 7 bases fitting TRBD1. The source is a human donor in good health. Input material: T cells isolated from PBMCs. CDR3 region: CASKRTGFYGYTF. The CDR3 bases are TGTGCCAGCAAAAGGACAGGCTTCTATGGCTACACCTTC.